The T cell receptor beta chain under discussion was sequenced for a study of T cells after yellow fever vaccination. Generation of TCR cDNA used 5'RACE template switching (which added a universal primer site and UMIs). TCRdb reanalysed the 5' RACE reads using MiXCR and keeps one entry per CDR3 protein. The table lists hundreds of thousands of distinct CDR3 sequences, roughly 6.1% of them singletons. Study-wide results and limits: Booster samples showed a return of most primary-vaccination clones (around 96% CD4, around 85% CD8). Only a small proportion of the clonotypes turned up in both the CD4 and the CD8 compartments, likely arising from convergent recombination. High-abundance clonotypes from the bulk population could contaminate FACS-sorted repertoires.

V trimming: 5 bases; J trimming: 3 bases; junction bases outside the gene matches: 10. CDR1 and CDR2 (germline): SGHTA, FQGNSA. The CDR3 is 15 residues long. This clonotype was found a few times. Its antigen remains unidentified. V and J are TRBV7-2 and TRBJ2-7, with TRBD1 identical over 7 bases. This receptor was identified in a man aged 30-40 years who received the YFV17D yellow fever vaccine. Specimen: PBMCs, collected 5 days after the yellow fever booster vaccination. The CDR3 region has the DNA TGTGCCAGCAGCAAAGGACAGGTTGGGTTCTACGAGCAGTACTTC. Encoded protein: CASSKGQVGFYEQYF.